This section outlines one T cell receptor (beta chain) sequence together with its context. As processed by the authors: Out-of-frame sequences were removed, leaving a few million distinct TCRbeta sequences. The assay was immunoSEQ multiplex PCR, and TCRdb's table has in-frame clones only and misses some. V, J and clone size were drawn from that table, and D and trimming were deduced from the DNA. The repertoire has tens of thousands of clones, 76% of them found once; the top ten carry approximately 1.8%. The sample originates from a study of memory CD4+ T cells and cytomegalovirus serostatus. In the study overall: Healthy Belgian adult donors included about nine CMV-positive and 24 CMV-negative people.

In germline, CDR1 is MDHEN, CDR2 SYDVKM. The V end was cut by 2 bases, the J end by 0 bases, with 11 bases between. The CDR3 has 15 amino acids. Single viable CD3+CD4+CD8-CD45RO+ cells were sorted as the memory CD4+ T cells. Total CD4+ T cells were enriched by CD4 positive selection. The chain combines TRBV28 with TRBJ2-7; weak D call: TRBD2 (5 bases). The sample consisted of memory CD4+ T cells from blood. This receptor was identified in an adult in good health and CMV-seronegative. The CDR3: CASSLEGSSSYEQYF. The CDR3 nucleotides read TGTGCCAGCAGTTTAGAGGGATCCAGCTCCTACGAGCAGTACTTC.